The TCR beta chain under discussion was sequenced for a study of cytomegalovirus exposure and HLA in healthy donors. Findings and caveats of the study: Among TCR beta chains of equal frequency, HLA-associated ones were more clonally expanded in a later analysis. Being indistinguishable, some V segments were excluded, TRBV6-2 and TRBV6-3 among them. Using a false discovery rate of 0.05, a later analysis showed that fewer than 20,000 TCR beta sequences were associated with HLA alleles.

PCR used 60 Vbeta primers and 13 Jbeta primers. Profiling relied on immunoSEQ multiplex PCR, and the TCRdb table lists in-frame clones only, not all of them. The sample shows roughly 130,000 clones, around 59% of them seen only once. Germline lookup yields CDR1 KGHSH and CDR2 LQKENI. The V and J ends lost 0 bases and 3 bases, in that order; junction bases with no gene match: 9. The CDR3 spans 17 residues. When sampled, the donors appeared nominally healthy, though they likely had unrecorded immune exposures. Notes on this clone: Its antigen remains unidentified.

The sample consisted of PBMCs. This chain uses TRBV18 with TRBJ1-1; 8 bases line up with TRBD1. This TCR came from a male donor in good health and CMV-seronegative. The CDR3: CASSPPGTGPADTEAFF. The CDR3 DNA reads TGTGCCAGCTCACCACCCGGGACAGGTCCTGCGGACACTGAAGCTTTCTTT.